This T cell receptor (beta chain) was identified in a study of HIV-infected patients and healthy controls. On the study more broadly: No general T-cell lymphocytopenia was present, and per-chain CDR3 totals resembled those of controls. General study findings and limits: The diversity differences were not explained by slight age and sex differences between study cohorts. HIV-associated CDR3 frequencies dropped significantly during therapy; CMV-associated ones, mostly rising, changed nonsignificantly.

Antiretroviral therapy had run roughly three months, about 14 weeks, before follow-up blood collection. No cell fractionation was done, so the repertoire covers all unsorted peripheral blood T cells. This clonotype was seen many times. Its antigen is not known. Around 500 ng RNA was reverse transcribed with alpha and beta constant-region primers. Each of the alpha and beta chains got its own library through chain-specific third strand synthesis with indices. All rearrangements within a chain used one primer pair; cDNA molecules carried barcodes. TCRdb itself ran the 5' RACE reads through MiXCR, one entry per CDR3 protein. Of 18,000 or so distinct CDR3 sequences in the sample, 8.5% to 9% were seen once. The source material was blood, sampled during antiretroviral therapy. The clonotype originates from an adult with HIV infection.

CDR3 amino acids: CASSSTGHEQYF. CDR3 nucleotides: TGTGCCAGCAGTTCGACAGGGCACGAGCAGTACTTC. The chain uses TRBV27 and TRBJ2-7; TRBD1 matches 7 bases. The V gene's germline CDR1 is MNHEY and CDR2 SMNVEV (reference sequence). CDR3 size: 12 residues. The junction had 2 bases not matched to a gene; V was cut back by 4 bases and J by 5 bases.